The 25 T cell receptor beta chains below were found in one sample sequenced in a study of T-cell reconstitution after alpha-beta-depleted transplantation in children. The TCRbeta library incorporated unique molecular identifiers. TCRdb analysed the PCR reads with MiXCR anew, one entry per CDR3 protein. The sample includes 450,000 to 600,000 distinct CDR3 sequences, approximately 20% of them seen just once. This material consisted of PBMCs from the stem cell graft donor, taken from the stem cell graft. All receptors come from a human donor who donated a stem cell graft to a child with acute lymphoblastic leukemia.

There are a few counts of this clonotype. The chain uses TRBV6-1 and TRBJ2-7; D perhaps matches TRBD1 (6 bases). The CDR3 is made up of 15 amino acids. V dropped 7 bases and J dropped 3 bases, with 19 bases sitting between them. CDR1 and CDR2 from the germline V gene are MNHNS and SASEGT. CDR3 loop: CASTKTRTENYEQYF. In nucleotides, the CDR3 is TGTGCCAGCACCAAAACCCGGACAGAAAACTACGAGCAGTACTTC.

This clonotype has only a few counts. The chain couples TRBV5-1 to TRBJ1-1; 8 bases are a match to TRBD1. CDR3 length equals 15 residues. Germline values: CDR1 SGHRS, CDR2 YFSETQ. The ends lost 4 bases at V and 0 bases at J; junction bases unmatched: 5. The CDR3 protein is CASSHWTGLNTEAFF. CDR3 DNA: TGCGCCAGCAGCCATTGGACAGGGCTGAACACTGAAGCTTTCTTT.

This sequence joins TRBV12-3 or TRBV12-4 and TRBJ1-2; 10 nucleotides agree with TRBD1. This CDR3 region has 15 residues. J lost 4 bases, V lost 6 bases, and 8 bases had no gene match. The CDR3 DNA reads as TGTGCCAGCAGCCTGGGACAGGGGAGCGCCTATGGCTACACCTTC. It yields the protein CASSLGQGSAYGYTF.

The chain couples TRBV19 to TRBJ1-1; a weak D match, TRBD1 (5 bases). The V end was cut by 3 bases, the J end by 3 bases, with 11 bases between. The CDR3 is made up of 14 amino acids. Germline V gene sequence: CDR1 LNHDA, CDR2 SQIVND (reference sequence). The CDR3 DNA reads as TGTGCCAGTAGTATGGGGACCCCCCACACTGAAGCTTTCTTT. It yields the protein CASSMGTPHTEAFF.

V gene TRBV6-1 combines with J gene TRBJ2-2; D call uncertain. The CDR3 spans 16 residues. Germline V gives CDR1 MNHNS, CDR2 SASEGT. Trimming took off 7 bases at V and 5 bases at J, with 20 bases between the two ends. This CDR3 is CASMKRGETGTGELFF. The CDR3 nucleotides read TGTGCCAGCATGAAGCGAGGAGAGACGGGTACCGGGGAGCTGTTTTTT.

This clonotype showed up just a few times. The chain is built from TRBV20-1 and TRBJ2-1; TRBD2 might be the D (6 bases). CDR1 DFQATT and CDR2 SNEGSKA come from the germline V gene (reference sequence). V lost 6 bases and J 0 bases, leaving 12 bases between the germline ends. The CDR3 has 14 amino acids. CDR3 nucleotides: TGCAGTGCCACGGGAGAAAGCTCCTACAATGAGCAGTTCTTC. This gives the protein CSATGESSYNEQFF.

The chain couples TRBV15 to TRBJ1-5; D might be TRBD1 (5 bases). There are 14 residues in the CDR3. V dropped 5 bases and J dropped 0 bases, with 8 bases sitting between them. Germline CDR1 is LNHNV and CDR2 is YYDKDF (reference sequence). The CDR3 sequence is CATSGGYSNQPQHF. In DNA, the CDR3 is TGTGCCACCAGCGGGGGATATAGCAATCAGCCCCAGCATTTT. Filled out from reference TRBV15 and TRBJ1-5, the complete variable domain reads DAMVIQNPRYQVTQFGKPVTLSCSQTLNHNVMYWYQQKSSQAPKLLFHYYDKDFNNEADTPDNFQSRRPNTSFCFLDIRSPGLGDTAMYLCATSGGYSNQPQHFGDGTRLSIL.

This clonotype was found a few times. This chain joins TRBV5-1 and TRBJ2-5; TRBD2 is a possible D gene (6 bases). Germline loops: CDR1 SGHRS, CDR2 YFSETQ. The V end lost 3 bases, the J end lost 1 base, and 13 bases lay between the germline ends. This CDR3 spans 15 amino acids. In DNA form, the CDR3 reads TGCGCCAGCAGCTCCCTTGGCGGGACCCAAGAGACCCAGTACTTC. This encodes CASSSLGGTQETQYF.

As DNA, the CDR3 is TGTGCCAGCAGCGACCGGACAGGCCTGGGTGAGCAGTTCTTC. Translated, it gives CASSDRTGLGEQFF. This chain connects TRBV9 to TRBJ2-1, with 7 bases fitting TRBD1. This CDR3 spans 14 amino acids. Germline V gene data show CDR1 as SGDLS and CDR2 as YYNGEE. With V trimmed by 3 bases and J by 9 bases, 9 bases remained unmatched.

V gene TRBV12-3 or TRBV12-4 combines with J gene TRBJ2-1; 8 bases map to TRBD2. The ends lost 5 bases at V and 0 bases at J; junction bases unmatched: 9. The CDR3 covers 17 residues. The DNA of the CDR3 is TGTGCCAGCAGTCCTCGGACTAGCTGGAGCTCCTACAATGAGCAGTTCTTC. Amino acids: CASSPRTSWSSYNEQFF.

This clonotype showed up just a few times. The chain couples TRBV12-3 or TRBV12-4 to TRBJ2-1, with TRBD2 matching over 16 bases. V shed 5 bases, J shed 3 bases, and the junction held 1 base outside the gene matches. The CDR3 is made up of 16 amino acids. CDR3 in amino acids: CASSGTSGRDYNEQFF. The DNA for the CDR3 is TGTGCCAGCAGTGGGACTAGCGGGAGGGACTACAATGAGCAGTTCTTC.

This clonotype appeared a few times. V is TRBV20-1 and J is TRBJ1-2, with D uncertain. V was shortened by 4 bases and J by 4 bases, with 13 bases between the two germline ends. Germline V lookup: CDR1 DFQATT, CDR2 SNEGSKA (reference sequence). The length of the CDR3 is 13 residues. The CDR3 DNA is TGCAGTGCTACGCCCGGACGGGTCTATGGCTACACCTTC. Translated, it gives CSATPGRVYGYTF.

This clonotype occurred a few times. The rearrangement uses TRBV5-6 and TRBJ2-7; no firm D call. Between the trimmed V and J ends, which lost 4 bases and 2 bases, there was a span of 13 bases. Germline V gives CDR1 SGHDT, CDR2 YYEEEE. The CDR3 covers 14 residues. The CDR3 loop reads CASSPEDPAYEQYF. The CDR3 DNA reads TGTGCCAGCAGCCCTGAGGACCCTGCCTACGAGCAGTACTTC.

This chain uses TRBV5-6 with TRBJ2-5; D gene uncertain. The CDR3 is made up of 13 amino acids. CDR1 and CDR2 from the germline V gene are SGHDT and YYEEEE. V was clipped by 0 bases and J by 3 bases, with 6 bases between them. CDR3 in DNA: TGTGCCAGCAGCTTGGACCCGGAAGAGACCCAGTACTTC. Translating gives CASSLDPEETQYF.

The chain recombines TRBV20-1 with TRBJ2-1, with D uncertain. The CDR3 has 14 amino acids. In germline, CDR1 is DFQATT, CDR2 SNEGSKA (reference sequence). V dropped 3 bases and J dropped 2 bases, with 11 bases sitting between them. CDR3 bases: TGCAGTGCTAGTTTTCGGCGAACCTACAATGAGCAGTTCTTC. It specifies CSASFRRTYNEQFF.

The chain combines TRBV29-1 with TRBJ2-6, with D hard to call. The V gene's germline CDR1 is SQVTM and CDR2 ANQGSEA. The V end was cut by 7 bases, the J end by 2 bases, with 9 bases between. This CDR3 spans 13 amino acids. The CDR3 coding sequence is TGCAGCGCCGACTGGGCTGGGGCCAACGTCCTGACTTTC. It translates to CSADWAGANVLTF. The full variable domain, rest sourced from reference TRBV29-1 and TRBJ2-6, is SAVISQKPSRDICQRGTSLTIQCQVDSQVTMMFWYRQQPGQSLTLIATANQGSEATYESGFVIDKFPISRPNLTFSTLTVSNMSPEDSSIYLCSADWAGANVLTFGAGSRLTVL.

Only a few counts were recorded for this clonotype. This rearrangement joins TRBV6-5 to TRBJ2-3, with TRBD1 identical over 7 bases. J gave up 3 bases and V 4 bases, and 4 bases lay outside the gene matches. The CDR3 has 14 amino acids. Germline V gene sequence: CDR1 MNHEY, CDR2 SVGAGI. The CDR3 spells CASSLIQGTDTQYF. The DNA of the CDR3 is TGTGCCAGCAGTTTGATACAGGGGACAGATACGCAGTATTTT.

Only one count was recorded for this clonotype. This chain uses TRBV5-6 with TRBJ2-7; D is perhaps TRBD1 or TRBD2 (5 bases each). Germline CDR1 is SGHDT and CDR2 is YYEEEE. The V and J ends lost 4 bases and 3 bases respectively, with 14 bases between them. The CDR3 sequence is 14 residues long. The DNA for the CDR3 is TGTGCCAGCAGCCCCCGGGACGTATACTACGAGCAGTACTTC. This sequence encodes CASSPRDVYYEQYF.

The rearrangement links TRBV13 to TRBJ2-1, with D possibly matching TRBD2 (5 bases). CDR1 and CDR2 (germline): PRHDT, FYEKMQ (reference sequence). The CDR3 covers 16 residues. Deletions cut 2 bases from V and 3 bases from J, with 14 bases between. The CDR3 bases are TGTGCCAGCAGCTTAAAGGTGGGAGCCTTCTACAATGAGCAGTTCTTC. Its protein is CASSLKVGAFYNEQFF.

The table lists this clonotype with a few counts. The chain employs TRBV4-1 and TRBJ2-7; TRBD2 might be the D (6 bases). V lost 3 bases and J lost 2, with 17 bases in between. Germline V gives CDR1 MGHRA, CDR2 YSYEKL. CDR3 length equals 16 residues. The chain's CDR3 is CASSQVPGLRAYEQYF. CDR3 bases: TGCGCCAGCAGCCAGGTACCGGGACTCCGAGCCTACGAGCAGTACTTC.

This clonotype was observed a handful of times. The J gene is TRBJ1-4, the V gene TRBV6-1, with D possibly being TRBD1 (5 bases). The V and J ends lost 3 bases and 3 bases respectively, with 11 bases between them. The CDR3 consists of 15 residues. CDR1 and CDR2 (germline): MNHNS, SASEGT. CDR3 in DNA: TGTGCCAGCAGTGATAAGACAGCGGCTAATGAAAAACTGTTTTTT. Encoded protein: CASSDKTAANEKLFF.

This clonotype was detected a few times. This sequence joins TRBV5-1 and TRBJ1-4, with D tentatively TRBD1 (6 bases). This CDR3 comprises 13 residues. Germline V gene sequence: CDR1 SGHRS, CDR2 YFSETQ. V was trimmed by 5 bases and J by 4 bases, leaving 9 bases between them. For the CDR3, the DNA is TGCGCCAGCAGGACGGACAGTAATGAAAAACTGTTTTTT. This gives the protein CASRTDSNEKLFF.

In this sample, this clonotype turned up many times. The chain is built from TRBV5-5 and TRBJ2-1; possibly TRBD1 for D (6 bases). CDR1 and CDR2 (germline): SGHKS, YYEKEE (reference sequence). Trimming left V 3 bases short and J 0 bases short, with 13 bases between. The CDR3 runs to 16 residues. This CDR3 reads CASSYQTGSSYNEQFF. CDR3 in DNA: TGTGCCAGCAGCTATCAGACAGGAAGCTCCTACAATGAGCAGTTCTTC.

V and J are TRBV2 and TRBJ2-6; 10 bases align to TRBD1. Germline V gene sequence: CDR1 SNHLY, CDR2 FYNNEI. With V trimmed by 10 bases and J by 1 base, 13 bases remained unmatched. The CDR3 length is 18 residues. The CDR3 sequence is CAICARDRGRSGANVLTF. Here the CDR3 DNA reads TGTGCCATCTGTGCCCGGGACAGGGGTAGATCTGGGGCCAACGTCCTGACTTTC.

Remarks on this clonotype: At one boundary the junction diverges from the germline segment, which might be a read error. This chain uses TRBV3-1 with TRBJ2-3, with D uncertain. The CDR3 sequence is 13 residues long. Germline CDR1 reads LGHDT; CDR2 reads YNNKEL (reference sequence). In DNA form, the CDR3 reads TGTGCCAGCAGCCAACCGGAAACAGATACGCACTATTTT. Its protein product is CASSQPETDTHYF.